A single sample gave rise to the 8 T cell receptor beta chains below, sequenced in a study of T-cell reconstitution after alpha-beta-depleted transplantation in children. The authors prepared the TCRbeta library with unique molecular identifiers. TCRdb itself ran the PCR reads through MiXCR, one entry per CDR3 protein. The table includes over 400,000 distinct CDR3 sequences, over 40% detected once. Here the sequenced sample was PBMCs, taken before TCRalphabeta/CD19-depleted stem cell transplant. These receptors came from a girl aged 2 to 9 with aplastic anemia, due to receive a stem cell transplant.

V is TRBV20-1 and J is TRBJ1-4; D not certain. V gave up 0 bases and J gave up 5 bases, with 19 bases separating them. CDR3 size: 17 residues. CDR1 is DFQATT, CDR2 SNEGSKA, per germline (reference sequence). The CDR3 nucleotides read TGCAGTGCTAGAGAGACGGTACTTTGGGCCTCGAATGAAAAACTGTTTTTT. Translated, it gives CSARETVLWASNEKLFF.

On this clonotype itself: A much bigger clone sits one base away, suggesting this may be a read error. The rearrangement joins TRBV3-1 to TRBJ2-1; 13 nucleotides line up with TRBD2. The CDR3 runs to 15 residues. Germline-derived CDR1 and CDR2 are LGHDT and YNNKEL (reference sequence). The CDR3 protein is CACSPGLAGVGEQFF. CDR3 in DNA: TGTGCCTGCAGCCCTGGACTAGCGGGAGTCGGCGAGCAGTTCTTC.

This clonotype was counted only a few times. Here the CDR3 reads CASSADRGEPQETQYF. The CDR3 DNA reads as TGTGCCAGCAGTGCCGACAGGGGGGAGCCTCAAGAGACCCAGTACTTC. J is TRBJ2-5 and V is TRBV28, with TRBD1 identical over 9 bases. The CDR3 loop spans 16 amino acids. Germline CDR1 is MDHEN and CDR2 is SYDVKM. Germline trimming cut 5 bases from V and 2 bases from J; bases unmatched to any gene: 9.

The genes are TRBV12-3 or TRBV12-4 and TRBJ1-4, with D perhaps TRBD1 (6 bases). The CDR3 contains 14 residues. Deletions cut 9 bases from V and 5 bases from J, with 16 bases between. The CDR3 DNA reads as TGTGCCAGTAGCAGGGGACGGGGGAATGAAAAACTGTTTTTT. Its translation is CASSRGRGNEKLFF.

The sample holds many counts of this clonotype. The genes are TRBV20-1 and TRBJ1-1, with 9 bases lining up with TRBD1. CDR1 and CDR2 from the germline V gene are DFQATT and SNEGSKA (reference sequence). The CDR3 contains 14 residues. V lost 0 bases, J lost 2 bases, and 1 base stayed unmatched. CDR3 coding DNA: TGCAGTGCTAGAGATACAGGGGGCAACACTGAAGCTTTCTTT. Translating gives CSARDTGGNTEAFF.

J is TRBJ2-1 and V is TRBV7-9; 8 nucleotides agree with TRBD1. This CDR3 comprises 15 residues. The J segment lost 4 bases and the V segment lost 4 bases, leaving 6 bases of the junction unmatched. The germline CDR1 and CDR2 sequences are SEHNR and FQNEAQ (reference sequence). The CDR3 region has the DNA TGTGCCAGCAGCTCACGGGACAGGCCTTACAATGAGCAGTTCTTC. This codes for CASSSRDRPYNEQFF.

The J gene is TRBJ2-7, the V gene TRBV7-9, with no clear D. Germline V gene sequence: CDR1 SEHNR, CDR2 FQNEAQ (reference sequence). The ends were cut back, 5 bases at V and 4 bases at J, with 9 bases in the middle. CDR3 length equals 12 residues. CDR3 region: CASSADRYEQYF. DNA of the CDR3: TGTGCCAGCAGCGCCGACCGATACGAGCAGTACTTC.

In this sample, this clonotype turned up a few times. The chain is built from TRBV6-2 or TRBV6-3 and TRBJ1-6, with a weak D call TRBD1 (5 bases). V gave up 4 bases and J gave up 9 bases, with 10 bases separating them. Germline V gives CDR1 MNHEY, CDR2 SVGEGT. The CDR3 spans 13 residues. The DNA of the CDR3 is TGTGCCAGCAGTTTCACGACAGCTTCACCCCTCCACTTT. Its protein is CASSFTTASPLHF.